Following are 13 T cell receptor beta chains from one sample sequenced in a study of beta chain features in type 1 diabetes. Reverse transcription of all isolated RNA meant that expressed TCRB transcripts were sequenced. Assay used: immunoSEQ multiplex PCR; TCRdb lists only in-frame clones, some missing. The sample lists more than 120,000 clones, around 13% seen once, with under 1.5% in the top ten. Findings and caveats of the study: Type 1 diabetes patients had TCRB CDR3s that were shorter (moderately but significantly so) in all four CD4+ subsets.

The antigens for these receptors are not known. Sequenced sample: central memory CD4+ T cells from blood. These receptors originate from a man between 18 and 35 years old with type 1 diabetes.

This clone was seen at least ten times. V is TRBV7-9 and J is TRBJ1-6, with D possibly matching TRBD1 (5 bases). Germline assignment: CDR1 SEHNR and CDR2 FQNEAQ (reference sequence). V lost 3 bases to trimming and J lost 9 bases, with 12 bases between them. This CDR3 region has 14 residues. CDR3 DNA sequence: TGTGCCAGCAGCTTTGGGTCAGGGAGTTCACCCCTCCACTTT. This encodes CASSFGSGSSPLHF.

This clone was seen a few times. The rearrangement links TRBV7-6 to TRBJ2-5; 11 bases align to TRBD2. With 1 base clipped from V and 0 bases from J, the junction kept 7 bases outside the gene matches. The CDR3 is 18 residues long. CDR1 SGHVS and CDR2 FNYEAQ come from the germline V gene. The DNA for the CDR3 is TGTGCCAGCAGCTTAGGCCTAACTAGCGGGGGCAACCAAGAGACCCAGTACTTC. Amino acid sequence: CASSLGLTSGGNQETQYF.

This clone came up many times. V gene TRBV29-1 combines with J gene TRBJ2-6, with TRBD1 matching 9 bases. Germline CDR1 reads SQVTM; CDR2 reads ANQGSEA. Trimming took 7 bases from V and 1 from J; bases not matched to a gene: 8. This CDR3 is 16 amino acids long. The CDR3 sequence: CSAGTGPFSGANVLTF. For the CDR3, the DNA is TGCAGCGCTGGGACAGGGCCCTTTTCTGGGGCCAACGTCCTGACTTTC.

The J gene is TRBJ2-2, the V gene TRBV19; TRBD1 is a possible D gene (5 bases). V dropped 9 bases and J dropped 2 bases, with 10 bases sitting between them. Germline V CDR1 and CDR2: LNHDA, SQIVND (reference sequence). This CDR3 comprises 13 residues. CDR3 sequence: CASEGVNTGELFF. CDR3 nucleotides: TGTGCCAGCGAAGGGGTCAACACCGGGGAGCTGTTTTTT.

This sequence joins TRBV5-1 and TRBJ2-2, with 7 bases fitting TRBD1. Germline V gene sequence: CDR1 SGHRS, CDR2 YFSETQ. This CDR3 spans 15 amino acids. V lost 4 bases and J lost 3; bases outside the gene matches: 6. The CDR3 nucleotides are TGCGCCAGCAGCCCCGGGGACAGAGACACCGGGGAGCTGTTTTTT. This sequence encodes CASSPGDRDTGELFF.

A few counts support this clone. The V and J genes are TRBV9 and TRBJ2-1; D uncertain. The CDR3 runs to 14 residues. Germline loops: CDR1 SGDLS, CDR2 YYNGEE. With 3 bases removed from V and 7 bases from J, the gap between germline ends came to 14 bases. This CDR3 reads CASSADPVGNEQFF. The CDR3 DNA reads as TGTGCCAGCAGCGCGGACCCCGTCGGAAATGAGCAGTTCTTC.

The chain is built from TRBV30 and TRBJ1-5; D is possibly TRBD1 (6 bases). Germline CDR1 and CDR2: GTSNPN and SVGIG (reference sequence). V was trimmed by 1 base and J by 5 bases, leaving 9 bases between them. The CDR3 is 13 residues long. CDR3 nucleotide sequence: TGTGCCTGGAGTGGCACAGGGTATCAGCCCCAGCATTTT. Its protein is CAWSGTGYQPQHF.

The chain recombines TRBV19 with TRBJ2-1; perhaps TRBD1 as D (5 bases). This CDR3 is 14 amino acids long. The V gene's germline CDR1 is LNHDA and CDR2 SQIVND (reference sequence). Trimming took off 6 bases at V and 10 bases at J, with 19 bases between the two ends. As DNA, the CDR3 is TGTGCCAGTAGAGGAAGCAGGGCGCCCCAGGAGCAGTTCTTC. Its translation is CASRGSRAPQEQFF.

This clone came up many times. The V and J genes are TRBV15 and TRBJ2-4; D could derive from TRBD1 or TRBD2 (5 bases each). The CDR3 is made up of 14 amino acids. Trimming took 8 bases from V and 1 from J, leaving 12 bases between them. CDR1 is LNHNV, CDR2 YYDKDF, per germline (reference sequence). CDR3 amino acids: CATGGTSAKNIQYF. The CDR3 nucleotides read TGTGCCACCGGGGGTACCTCGGCCAAAAACATTCAGTACTTC.

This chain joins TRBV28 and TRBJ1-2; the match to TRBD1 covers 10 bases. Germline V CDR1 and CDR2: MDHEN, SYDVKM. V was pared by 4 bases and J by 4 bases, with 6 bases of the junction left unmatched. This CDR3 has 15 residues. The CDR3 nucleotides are TGTGCCAGCAGTTCAGGGACAGGGGTTGGCTATGGCTACACCTTC. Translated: CASSSGTGVGYGYTF.

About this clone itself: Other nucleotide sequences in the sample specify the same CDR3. The CDR3 region is CSQTQGLGDTQYF. CDR3 nucleotide sequence: TGCAGCCAGACCCAGGGTTTGGGAGATACGCAGTATTTT. This chain connects TRBV29-1 to TRBJ2-3; TRBD1 is a possible D gene (5 bases). In germline, CDR1 is SQVTM, CDR2 ANQGSEA. The CDR3 runs to 13 residues. The germline V and J ends were trimmed by 8 bases and 5 bases, with 17 bases remaining between them.

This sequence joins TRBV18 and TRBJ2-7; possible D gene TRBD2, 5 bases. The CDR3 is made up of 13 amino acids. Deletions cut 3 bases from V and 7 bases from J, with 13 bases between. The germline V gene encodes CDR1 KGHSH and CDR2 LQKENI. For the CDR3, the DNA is TGTGCCAGCTCACCTTATCCGGACTGGGAGCAGTACTTC. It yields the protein CASSPYPDWEQYF.

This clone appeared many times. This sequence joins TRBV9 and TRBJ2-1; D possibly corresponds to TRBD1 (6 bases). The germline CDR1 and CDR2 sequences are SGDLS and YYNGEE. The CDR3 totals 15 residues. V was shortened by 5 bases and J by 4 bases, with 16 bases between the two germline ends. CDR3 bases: TGTGCCAGCAGATGGGGGCAGGTACTTTACAATGAGCAGTTCTTC. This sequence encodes CASRWGQVLYNEQFF.